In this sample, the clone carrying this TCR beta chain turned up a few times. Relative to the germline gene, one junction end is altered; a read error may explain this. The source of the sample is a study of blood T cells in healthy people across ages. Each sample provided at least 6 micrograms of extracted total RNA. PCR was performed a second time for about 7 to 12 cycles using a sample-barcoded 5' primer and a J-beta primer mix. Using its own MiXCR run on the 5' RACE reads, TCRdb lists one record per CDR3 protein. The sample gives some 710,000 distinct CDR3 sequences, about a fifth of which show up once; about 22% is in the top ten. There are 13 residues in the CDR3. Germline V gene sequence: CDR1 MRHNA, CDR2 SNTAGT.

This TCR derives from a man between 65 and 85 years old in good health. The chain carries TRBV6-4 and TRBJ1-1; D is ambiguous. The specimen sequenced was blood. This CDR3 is CTSRMRGNTEAFF. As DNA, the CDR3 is TGTACCAGCAGGATGAGAGGGAACACTGAAGCTTTCTTT.